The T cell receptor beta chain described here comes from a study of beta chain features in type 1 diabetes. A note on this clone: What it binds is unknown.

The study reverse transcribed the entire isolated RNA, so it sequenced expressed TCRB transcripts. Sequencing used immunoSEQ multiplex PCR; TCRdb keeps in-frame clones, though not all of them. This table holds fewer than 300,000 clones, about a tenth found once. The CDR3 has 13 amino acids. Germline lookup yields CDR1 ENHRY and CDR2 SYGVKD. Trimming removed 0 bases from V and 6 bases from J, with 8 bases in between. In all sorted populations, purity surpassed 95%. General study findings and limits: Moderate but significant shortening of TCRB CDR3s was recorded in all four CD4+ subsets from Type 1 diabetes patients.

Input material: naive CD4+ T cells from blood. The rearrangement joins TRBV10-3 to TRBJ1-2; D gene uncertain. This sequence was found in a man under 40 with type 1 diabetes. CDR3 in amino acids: CAISESWEHGYTF. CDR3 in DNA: TGTGCCATCAGTGAGTCTTGGGAGCATGGCTACACCTTC.